This entry lists 20 T cell receptor beta chains sequenced from one sample in a study of neurological immune-mediated disorders. TCRdb used MiXCR to reprocess the 5' RACE reads, holding one entry per CDR3 protein. The sample yields just under 40,000 distinct CDR3 sequences, approximately 7.2% seen once. Material for sequencing was CD4+ T cells from blood. Receptors originate from a man in his fifties in good health.

This clonotype was seen at least ten times. The rearrangement joins TRBV29-1 to TRBJ2-7; possibly TRBD1 for D (6 bases). V was clipped by 4 bases and J by 0 bases, with 10 bases between them. The germline gives CDR1 SQVTM, CDR2 ANQGSEA. The CDR3 runs 13 residues. This CDR3 is CSVGDRTSYEQYF. The CDR3 DNA is TGCAGCGTTGGTGACAGGACCTCCTACGAGCAGTACTTC.

This clonotype was seen just once. The gene calls are TRBV5-1 and TRBJ2-3; 8 bases agree with TRBD1. The trim removed 4 bases at V and 8 bases at J, leaving 12 bases unmatched. Germline V gene sequence: CDR1 SGHRS, CDR2 YFSETQ. This CDR3 has 15 residues. This chain's CDR3 is CASSRDRTSGGTQYF. DNA of the CDR3: TGCGCCAGCAGCCGGGACAGGACCTCGGGCGGTACGCAGTATTTT. Full variable domain (rest looked up from reference TRBV5-1 and TRBJ2-3): KAGVTQTPRYLIKTRGQQVTLSCSPISGHRSVSWYQQTPGQGLQFLFEYFSETQRNKGNFPGRFSGRQFSNSRSEMNVSTLELGDSALYLCASSRDRTSGGTQYFGPGTRLTVL.

The table lists this clonotype with many counts. V is TRBV4-1 and J is TRBJ2-7, with 9 positions matching TRBD1. Trimming removed 4 bases from V and 6 bases from J; junction bases left unmatched: 10. CDR1 is MGHRA, CDR2 YSYEKL, per germline. The CDR3 sequence is 15 residues long. The CDR3: CASSPEYRGHGEQYF. DNA for the CDR3: TGCGCCAGCAGCCCCGAGTACAGGGGGCATGGCGAGCAGTACTTC.

This chain links TRBV19 with TRBJ2-7; D unresolved. CDR3 size: 11 residues. The V gene's germline CDR1 is LNHDA and CDR2 SQIVND (reference sequence). Trimming left V 9 bases short and J 2 bases short, with 8 bases between. In nucleotides, the CDR3 is TGTGCCAGGAGACCCCCCTACGAGCAGTACTTC. Protein product: CARRPPYEQYF.

This clonotype occurred many times. This sequence joins TRBV6-6 and TRBJ2-4, with D perhaps TRBD1 or TRBD2 (6 bases each). There are 15 residues in the CDR3. V lost 10 bases to trimming and J lost 0 bases, with 16 bases between them. CDR1 is MNHNY, CDR2 SVGAGI, per germline (reference sequence). The CDR3 DNA sequence: TGTGCCACCAAAAACAGGGACTTAGCCAAAAACATTCAGTACTTC. It codes for CATKNRDLAKNIQYF.

This clonotype was recorded at least ten times. J is TRBJ1-2 and V is TRBV7-2, with a weak D call TRBD1 (6 bases). Germline CDR1 and CDR2: SGHTA and FQGNSA. CDR3 size: 16 residues. The V end was cut by 0 bases, the J end by 2 bases, with 13 bases between. CDR3 sequence (DNA): TGTGCCAGCAGCTTAGCGATTACGGACAGCAACTATGGCTACACCTTC. Translation: CASSLAITDSNYGYTF.

Ten or more counts support this clonotype. The CDR3: CASSQVGGVRRDTQYF. The CDR3 bases are TGCGCCAGCAGCCAAGTAGGCGGGGTGCGTCGCGATACGCAGTATTTT. The rearrangement joins TRBV4-1 to TRBJ2-3; D is possibly TRBD2 (6 bases). CDR1 and CDR2 (germline): MGHRA, YSYEKL. This CDR3 has 16 amino acids. V was pared by 1 base and J by 6 bases, with 17 bases between.

In its sample, this clonotype was seen many times. This chain links TRBV7-2 with TRBJ2-7; D may be TRBD2 (5 bases). The V end lost 5 bases, the J end lost 7 bases, and 15 bases lay between the germline ends. Looked up from germline, CDR1 is SGHTA and CDR2 is FQGNSA. The CDR3 has 13 amino acids. This CDR3 reads CASSEGSRLEQYF. Written as DNA, the CDR3 is TGTGCCAGCAGCGAGGGAAGCAGACTAGAGCAGTACTTC.

Many counts were recorded for this clonotype. This chain joins TRBV5-1 and TRBJ2-3; no clear D. CDR3 size: 13 residues. Trimming removed 0 bases at V and 8 bases at J, with 10 bases between. CDR1 SGHRS and CDR2 YFSETQ come from the germline V gene. CDR3: CASSLEQRGTQYF. CDR3 coding DNA: TGCGCCAGCAGCTTGGAACAGCGCGGTACGCAGTATTTT.

This clonotype was detected ten times or more. The chain joins TRBV5-1 to TRBJ2-5; 7 positions match TRBD2. The CDR3 sequence is 14 residues long. The ends lost 4 bases at V and 5 bases at J; junction bases unmatched: 8. Germline-derived CDR1 and CDR2 are SGHRS and YFSETQ. CDR3 amino acids: CASSPGRAGETQYF. In DNA form, the CDR3 reads TGCGCCAGCAGCCCCGGGAGAGCGGGGGAGACCCAGTACTTC.

This clonotype was picked up many times. The rearrangement uses TRBV6-5 and TRBJ1-1; D possibly corresponds to TRBD1 (6 bases). CDR1 and CDR2 from the germline V gene are MNHEY and SVGAGI. V was shortened by 6 bases and J by 0 bases, with 17 bases between the two germline ends. There are 16 residues in the CDR3. CDR3 loop: CASSLDSGTMNTEAFF. The CDR3 DNA reads TGTGCCAGCAGCTTGGACAGCGGAACCATGAACACTGAAGCTTTCTTT.

This clonotype was counted at least ten times. This sequence joins TRBV7-9 and TRBJ2-7; 11 positions agree with TRBD2. Trimming at V came to 10 bases and at J to 1 base, leaving 3 bases not matched to a gene. This CDR3 has 13 amino acids. Germline V lookup: CDR1 SEHNR, CDR2 FQNEAQ (reference sequence). CDR3 DNA sequence: TGTGCCACCGGGACTAGCGGTTCCTACGAGCAGTACTTC. Residues: CATGTSGSYEQYF.

In this sample, this clonotype turned up many times. The chain recombines TRBV6-1 with TRBJ2-1, with D tentatively TRBD1 (5 bases). This CDR3 is built from 11 residues. CDR1 is MNHNS, CDR2 SASEGT, per germline. V gave up 8 bases and J gave up 13 bases, with 15 bases separating them. CDR3 amino acids: CASRHETGQFF. The CDR3 nucleotides read TGTGCCAGCCGACACGAAACAGGTCAGTTCTTC.

This rearrangement joins TRBV20-1 to TRBJ2-2; 10 bases map to TRBD1. The germline CDR1 and CDR2 sequences are DFQATT and SNEGSKA (reference sequence). The CDR3 extends over 15 amino acids. V dropped 3 bases and J dropped 6; count of bases not matched to a gene: 7. This CDR3 is CSARKTGGRPGELFF. As DNA, the CDR3 is TGCAGTGCTAGGAAGACAGGGGGCCGGCCCGGGGAGCTGTTTTTT.

Many counts were recorded for this clonotype. The rearrangement links TRBV7-9 to TRBJ2-1; D call uncertain. Germline-derived CDR1 and CDR2 are SEHNR and FQNEAQ (reference sequence). This CDR3 is built from 13 residues. Trimming stripped 3 bases from V and 10 bases from J, with 13 bases between. CDR3 DNA sequence: TGTGCCAGCAGCTTCCATACAGCCTGGGAGCAGTTCTTC. It is translated as CASSFHTAWEQFF.

In this sample, this clonotype turned up many times. The rearrangement links TRBV4-1 to TRBJ1-1, with D possibly TRBD1 on 5 matching bases. Germline assignment: CDR1 MGHRA and CDR2 YSYEKL. The CDR3 spans 16 residues. V lost 2 bases to trimming and J lost 4 bases, with 17 bases between them. The CDR3 is CASSQSRGGARTEAFF. The CDR3 DNA reads TGCGCCAGCAGCCAAAGCCGAGGAGGGGCTCGCACTGAAGCTTTCTTT.

This clonotype was seen repeatedly, ten times or more. V is TRBV7-2 and J is TRBJ2-3; possible D gene TRBD2, 5 bases. The CDR3 extends over 12 amino acids. Germline V gene sequence: CDR1 SGHTA, CDR2 FQGNSA. The germline V and J ends were trimmed by 6 bases and 6 bases, with 10 bases remaining between them. CDR3 amino acids: CASRGPGDTQYF. Here the CDR3 DNA reads TGTGCCAGCAGAGGTCCGGGGGATACGCAGTATTTT.

This clonotype was observed at least ten times. V is TRBV20-1 and J is TRBJ2-1, with D perhaps TRBD2 (6 bases). This CDR3 has 13 residues. Trimming shortened V by 6 bases and J by 4 bases, and 13 bases separated the two germline ends. CDR1 DFQATT and CDR2 SNEGSKA come from the germline V gene (reference sequence). The CDR3 nucleotides are TGCAGTGCGGGCTCGGGGGAGTACAATGAGCAGTTCTTC. Its protein product is CSAGSGEYNEQFF.

This clonotype was detected many times. This chain's CDR3 is CASSLMTANEQFF. DNA of the CDR3: TGTGCCAGCTCACTTATGACTGCTAATGAGCAGTTCTTC. The V and J genes are TRBV18 and TRBJ2-1; the D is unclear. The V end was cut by 4 bases, the J end by 7 bases, with 11 bases between. Germline lookup yields CDR1 KGHSH and CDR2 LQKENI. CDR3 size: 13 residues.

This clonotype was seen at least ten times. This chain joins TRBV20-1 and TRBJ2-1; D possibly corresponds to TRBD2 (5 bases). The V gene lost 1 base and the J gene lost 7 bases, with 5 bases spanning the gap. The CDR3 contains 11 residues. CDR1 and CDR2 (germline): DFQATT, SNEGSKA (reference sequence). This CDR3 reads CSARGLNEQFF. The CDR3, as DNA: TGCAGTGCTAGAGGACTAAATGAGCAGTTCTTC.